The 20 T cell receptor beta chains given below trace back to one sample, sequenced in a study of patients and donors after allogeneic stem cell transplantation. One entry per CDR3 protein, called by TCRdb with MiXCR from the RT-PCR reads. The table includes 65,000 to 80,000 distinct CDR3 sequences, about 25% detected once. Material for sequencing was blood, either unsorted or a sorted T cell fraction (not recorded which). The receptors were gathered from a human donor who was either an allogeneic HSCT recipient or a stem cell or donor lymphocyte infusion donor (not recorded which). It is not recorded whose cells these are; they may come from a transplant donor.

V gene TRBV20-1 combines with J gene TRBJ1-5; TRBD1 matches 9 bases. The CDR3 extends over 12 amino acids. Germline V lookup: CDR1 DFQATT, CDR2 SNEGSKA (reference sequence). V shed 3 bases and J 9 bases; nucleotides not matched to a gene: 3. The CDR3 nucleotides read TGCAGTGCTAGGACAGGGGGTACGCCCCAGCATTTT. Encoded protein: CSARTGGTPQHF.

This chain links TRBV6-5 with TRBJ2-2; D may correspond to TRBD1 or TRBD2 (5 bases each). There are 10 residues in the CDR3. The V and J ends lost 8 bases and 7 bases respectively, with 5 bases between them. Germline V CDR1 and CDR2: MNHEY, SVGAGI. CDR3 bases: TGTGCCAGCGGGGGCGGGGAGCTGTTTTTT. The encoded protein is CASGGGELFF.

V usage is TRBV25-1 and J usage is TRBJ2-3, with unresolved D. This CDR3 region has 15 residues. Germline V gene data show CDR1 as MGHDK and CDR2 as SYGVNS. V gave up 3 bases and J gave up 0 bases, with 10 bases separating them. DNA for the CDR3: TGTGCCAGCAGTGATCTGAGGATTAGCACAGATACGCAGTATTTT. This codes for CASSDLRISTDTQYF.

The chain uses TRBV6-5 and TRBJ1-2, with D possibly being TRBD1 (5 bases). Germline loops: CDR1 MNHEY, CDR2 SVGAGI. V was pared by 0 bases and J by 8 bases, with 13 bases between. The CDR3 totals 14 residues. CDR3 protein: CASSYSYGTGGYTF. The DNA for the CDR3 is TGTGCCAGCAGTTACTCTTACGGGACTGGGGGCTACACCTTC.

Ten or more counts support this clonotype. The J gene is TRBJ1-1, the V gene TRBV7-9; the D is unclear. The CDR3 has 11 amino acids. Germline V gene data show CDR1 as SEHNR and CDR2 as FQNEAQ (reference sequence). Trimming removed 3 bases at V and 1 base at J, with 0 bases between. The CDR3 DNA sequence: TGTGCCAGCAGCTTGAACACTGAAGCTTTCTTT. This codes for CASSLNTEAFF.

The genes are TRBV6-5 and TRBJ1-3, with 7 positions matching TRBD1. V gave up 10 bases and J gave up 4 bases; unmatched junction bases: 10. CDR3 size: 14 residues. Germline-derived CDR1 and CDR2 are MNHEY and SVGAGI. CDR3 amino acids: CATLGQLSGNTIYF. The DNA of the CDR3 is TGTGCCACCCTGGGACAGCTATCCGGAAACACCATATATTTT.

This clonotype came up a few times. The chain joins TRBV12-3 or TRBV12-4 to TRBJ2-5, with no clear D. The CDR3 length is 14 residues. Trimming pared 2 bases from V and 5 bases from J, leaving 12 bases between. The CDR3 nucleotides read TGTGCCAGCAGTTTAAGAGTGATAGAGGAGACCCAGTACTTC. Translating it yields CASSLRVIEETQYF.

Only a few counts were recorded for this clonotype. The chain joins TRBV6-1 to TRBJ1-1; 7 bases align to TRBD1. The CDR3 extends over 15 amino acids. Trimming at V came to 10 bases and at J to 0 bases, leaving 11 bases not matched to a gene. Per germline, CDR1 MNHNS and CDR2 SASEGT. The CDR3 bases are TGTGCCACCCTATTGAGGACAGGCCTGAACACTGAAGCTTTCTTT. Translation gives CATLLRTGLNTEAFF.

The chain joins TRBV6-1 to TRBJ2-2; no clear D gene. The CDR3 sequence is 16 residues long. Between the trimmed V and J ends, which lost 3 bases and 0 bases, there was a span of 11 bases. CDR1 and CDR2 (germline): MNHNS, SASEGT. The CDR3 loop reads CASSDVVLANTGELFF. CDR3 coding DNA: TGTGCCAGCAGTGATGTGGTCCTGGCGAACACCGGGGAGCTGTTTTTT.

There are many counts of this clonotype. This chain connects TRBV10-3 to TRBJ1-2; D not resolved. V lost 11 bases to trimming and J lost 5 bases, with 18 bases between them. CDR1 ENHRY and CDR2 SYGVKD come from the germline V gene. This CDR3 has 13 amino acids. The CDR3 loop reads CAVRRANGYGYTF. CDR3 in DNA: TGTGCCGTCCGGAGGGCCAACGGGTATGGCTACACCTTC.

Of note for this clonotype: A junction end diverges from the germline sequence, so it may reflect a read error. The chain has TRBV18 and TRBJ2-3; a possible D gene is TRBD1 (6 bases). Germline V gene lookup returns CDR1 KGHSH and CDR2 LQKENI. This CDR3 has 13 residues. The DNA of the CDR3 is TGTGCCAGCTCACCACGAGCAGGGGACACTTGGGATTTT. Encoded protein: CASSPRAGDTWDF.

This clonotype was counted a few times. The chain recombines TRBV5-1 with TRBJ1-2; D not resolved. Germline CDR1 SGHRS, CDR2 YFSETQ. V lost 3 bases and J lost 5, with 8 bases in between. There are 12 residues in the CDR3. The CDR3 DNA is TGCGCCAGCAGCTCTGACCGGTATGGCTACACCTTC. Its translation is CASSSDRYGYTF.

This clonotype was picked up a small number of times. CDR3 residues: CSAKGPQVNEQFF. Here the CDR3 DNA reads TGCAGTGCTAAAGGGCCCCAAGTCAATGAGCAGTTCTTC. The J gene is TRBJ2-1, the V gene TRBV20-1; D remains ambiguous. The CDR3 contains 13 residues. Germline CDR1 and CDR2: DFQATT and SNEGSKA (reference sequence). V lost 4 bases and J 6 bases, leaving 13 bases between the germline ends.

The chain is built from TRBV7-3 and TRBJ1-1; D possibly corresponds to TRBD1 (5 bases). This CDR3 is built from 13 residues. V dropped 0 bases and J dropped 7 bases, with 9 bases sitting between them. Germline assignment: CDR1 SGHTA and CDR2 FQGTGA. CDR3 in amino acids: CASSLTGESEAFF. CDR3 nucleotide sequence: TGTGCCAGCAGCTTAACGGGGGAGAGTGAAGCTTTCTTT.

V usage is TRBV12-3 or TRBV12-4 and J usage is TRBJ2-1; possible D gene TRBD1, 6 bases. Deletions cut 10 bases from V and 3 bases from J, with 13 bases between. This CDR3 comprises 13 residues. Written as DNA, the CDR3 is TGTGCCACAGCGGACAGATTCTACAATGAGCAGTTCTTC. It codes for CATADRFYNEQFF.

The rearrangement links TRBV7-9 to TRBJ2-7; D not resolved. Trimming took off 3 bases at V and 4 bases at J, with 10 bases between the two ends. This CDR3 is 13 amino acids long. The V gene's germline CDR1 is SEHNR and CDR2 FQNEAQ (reference sequence). The DNA for the CDR3 is TGTGCCAGCAGCTTTCCGGCCAAATACGAGCAGTACTTC. Amino acids: CASSFPAKYEQYF.

The chain uses TRBV27 and TRBJ1-1; tentative D call: TRBD1 (6 bases). Trimming stripped 8 bases from V and 2 bases from J, with 15 bases between. The CDR3 runs 14 residues. The germline V gene has CDR1 MNHEY and CDR2 SMNVEV (reference sequence). CDR3 sequence (DNA): TGTGCCAGCGGAATAACAGGGCTTAACACTGAAGCTTTCTTT. It encodes CASGITGLNTEAFF.

This clonotype was seen many times. The genes are TRBV20-1 and TRBJ1-5; D not certain. V shed 3 bases and J shed 0 bases, with 3 bases lying between them. Germline V gene sequence: CDR1 DFQATT, CDR2 SNEGSKA (reference sequence). The CDR3 runs to 12 residues. Here the CDR3 DNA reads TGCAGTGCTAGGAGTAGCAATCAGCCCCAGCATTTT. Translated, it gives CSARSSNQPQHF.

This chain uses TRBV12-5 with TRBJ1-5; 8 bases are a match to TRBD1. This CDR3 has 18 amino acids. CDR1 and CDR2 (germline): LGHNT, FRNRAP. J gave up 0 bases and V 0 bases, and 7 bases lay outside the gene matches. The CDR3 sequence: CASGLVQGDNYSNQPQHF. The CDR3 coding sequence is TGTGCTAGTGGTTTGGTACAGGGGGACAACTATAGCAATCAGCCCCAGCATTTT.

The genes are TRBV15 and TRBJ1-2; tentative D call: TRBD1 (5 bases). V lost 0 bases, J lost 5 bases, and 10 bases lay in between. CDR1 is LNHNV, CDR2 YYDKDF, per germline (reference sequence). The CDR3 extends over 14 amino acids. CDR3 DNA sequence: TGTGCCACCAGCAGAGATGGGACTGCTTATGGCTACACCTTC. As protein: CATSRDGTAYGYTF.